The clone carrying this T cell receptor (beta chain) was detected only a few times. No antigen is known for it. The sample is drawn from a study of neurological immune-mediated disorders. Regarding time point: longitudinal time-point 2. The germline V gene has CDR1 MNHEY and CDR2 SMNVEV (reference sequence). The CDR3 extends over 14 amino acids. The trim removed 5 bases at V and 3 bases at J, leaving 7 bases unmatched. Overall study results and limits: Expanded clones shared no identical CDR3 amino acid sequences across subjects, which suggested private TCR-beta repertoires in all groups. Patients with HTLV-1-associated myelopathy had the highest level of TCR clonal expansion, whereas patients with multiple sclerosis had the lowest level, falling beneath the level found in healthy controls.

Each TCR transcript was tagged with a 10-nucleotide random UMI during 5'RACE. In every sequencing run, more than 170 million TCR-beta sequences were generated from 15-18 subjects. TCRdb itself ran the 5' RACE reads through MiXCR, one entry per CDR3 protein. The sample includes approximately 82,000 distinct CDR3 sequences, around 14% of them seen just once. The sequenced material came from PBMCs. The TCR comes from a female donor with HTLV-1-associated myelopathy (HAM/TSP). The V gene is TRBV27, the J gene TRBJ2-7; 7 nucleotides align to TRBD1. For the CDR3, the DNA is TGTGCCAGCAGTCGAGACAGGGAAGGCTACGAGCAGTACTTC. Protein product: CASSRDREGYEQYF.